Listed below are T cell receptor beta chains from one sample, sequenced in a study of OX40 agonist ivuxolimab in advanced cancers. TCRdb's table, derived via immunoSEQ multiplex PCR, lists solely in-frame clones and lacks some. Of roughly 35,000 clones in the sample, 82% are singletons; the top ten hold approximately 1.8%. The material was CD4+ or CD8+ T cells sorted from blood, obtained in a trial of the OX40 agonist ivuxolimab. The receptors shown here come from an adult with an advanced solid tumor such as melanoma, head and neck, liver or kidney cancer. The CDR3 runs from the conserved cysteine through the conserved F or W. The D gene is left open where the match is weak. Size tells how often a clone was seen (once, few, many) or the class of an expanded clone, and some rows leave it out.

j_call | d_call | clone_size | v_call | cdr3_nt | cdr3_aa
TRBJ2-4 | TRBD2 | few | TRBV19 | TGTGCCAGTAGTATGGGACTAGCGGGGGGGTTAGCCAAAAACATTCAGTACTTC | CASSMGLAGGLAKNIQYF
TRBJ1-6 | - | - | TRBV11-2 | TGTGCCAGCAGCTTAGATTCCGGTTTCAATTCACCCCTCCACTTT | CASSLDSGFNSPLHF
TRBJ2-6 | - | few | TRBV18 | TGTGCCAGCTCACCACCACCTTTCGCTGGGGCCAACGTCCTGACTTTC | CASSPPPFAGANVLTF
TRBJ1-1 | - | - | TRBV7-9 | TGTGCCAGCAGCCTACAACCACCGGGCACTGAAGCTTTCTTT | CASSLQPPGTEAFF
TRBJ2-7 | TRBD2 | - | TRBV7-2 | TGTGCCAGCAGCTTACGGACTAGCGGGGGGGCCTACGAGCAGTACTTC | CASSLRTSGGAYEQYF
TRBJ2-7 | - | - | TRBV9 | TGTGCCAGCAGCGTAGTTCCGGGGAGCTCCTACGAGCAGTACTTC | CASSVVPGSSYEQYF
TRBJ1-1 | - | - | TRBV5-6 | TGTGCCAGCGGACTGAAGACAGGACGGTTTAACACTGAAGCTTTCTTT | CASGLKTGRFNTEAFF
TRBJ2-5 | TRBD2 | few | TRBV7-2 | TGTGCCAGCAGCTCTAGCGGGGGGTCGTATCAAGAGACCCAGTACTTC | CASSSSGGSYQETQYF
TRBJ1-2 | - | - | TRBV11-1 | TGTGCCAGCAGCTTATCACCGGAGGTTTATGGCTACACCTTC | CASSLSPEVYGYTF
TRBJ2-5 | TRBD1 | once | TRBV7-8 | TGTGCCAGCAGACATGACAGGGTTTGGCAAGAGACCCAGTACTTC | CASRHDRVWQETQYF
TRBJ1-4 | - | - | TRBV4-1 | TGCGCCAGCAGCCAAGATAGGGAACGACGACTAACTAATGAAAAACTGTTTTTT | CASSQDRERRLTNEKLFF
TRBJ2-7 | - | - | TRBV6-6 | TGTGCCAGCAGTTACTCGTCCCAGCCCTCCTACGAGCAGTACTTC | CASSYSSQPSYEQYF
TRBJ2-3 | - | - | TRBV2 | TGTGCCAGCAGTGTCCCCGCCACAGATACGCAGTATTTT | CASSVPATDTQYF
TRBJ2-5 | - | - | TRBV10-3 | TGTGCCATCAGGCCCGTGGGACCTCAAGAGACCCAGTACTTC | CAIRPVGPQETQYF
TRBJ1-5 | - | - | TRBV28 | TGTGCCAGCAGTCAGGGAGGTAATCAGCCCCAGCATTTT | CASSQGGNQPQHF
TRBJ2-1 | - | - | TRBV7-2 | TGTGCCAGCAGCTTGGGGGCCCCGGGTGAGCAGTTCTTC | CASSLGAPGEQFF
TRBJ1-1 | TRBD1 | - | TRBV7-2 | TGTGCCAGCAGGACCAGGACAGGGTTGAACACTGAAGCTTTCTTT | CASRTRTGLNTEAFF
TRBJ2-7 | TRBD1 | - | TRBV7-2 | TGTGCCAGCAGCTCGCGGGACAGGGGGGCCTACGAGCAGTACTTC | CASSSRDRGAYEQYF
TRBJ1-3 | - | - | TRBV27 | TGTGCCAGCAGTTTAAGGGGGAGCTCTGGAAACACCATATATTTT | CASSLRGSSGNTIYF
TRBJ1-2 | TRBD1 | - | TRBV5-1 | TGCGCCAGCAGCTTGGAGGACAGGGGCTATGGCTACACCTTC | CASSLEDRGYGYTF
TRBJ2-1 | - | - | TRBV9 | TGTGCCAGCAGCGTAGACGCGGGGTTGCTTAATGAGCAGTTCTTC | CASSVDAGLLNEQFF
TRBJ2-2 | TRBD1 | - | TRBV7-6 | TGTGCCAGCAGCCTACTATGGACAGGGGAAAACACCGGGGAGCTGTTTTTT | CASSLLWTGENTGELFF
TRBJ2-7 | TRBD2 | once | TRBV6-1 | TGTGCCAGCAGTGGTGGACTAGCGGGGGACCGCGAGCAGTACTTC | CASSGGLAGDREQYF
TRBJ1-5 | - | - | TRBV6-5 | TGTGCCAGCAGTTACTCGAGGAATCAGCCCCAGCATTTT | CASSYSRNQPQHF
TRBJ2-1 | TRBD2 | - | TRBV19 | TGTGCCAGTATGGACCCGGGAACTGCTAGCGGGGACAATGAGCAGTTCTTC | CASMDPGTASGDNEQFF
TRBJ2-7 | - | - | TRBV19 | TGTGCCAGTAGCACCAGACAGGGAGGCTCCTACGAGCAGTACTTC | CASSTRQGGSYEQYF
TRBJ1-2 | - | few | TRBV29-1 | TGCAGCGTTGAAGGGGACCACTATGGCTACACCTTC | CSVEGDHYGYTF
TRBJ1-4 | - | - | TRBV7-8 | TGTGCCAGCAGCCCCCGATGGCTAAACGAAAAACTGTTTTTT | CASSPRWLNEKLFF
TRBJ1-1 | - | - | TRBV6-5 | TGTGCCAGCAGTTACGTAGGGGAAACTGAAGCTTTCTTT | CASSYVGETEAFF
TRBJ2-5 | - | - | TRBV2 | TGTGCCAGCAGTGTAGACAACCAAGAGACCCAGTACTTC | CASSVDNQETQYF
TRBJ2-4 | - | once | TRBV12-1 | TGTGCCAGCAGCTTGGGTATGGGGGGCTTCACCAAAAACATTCAGTACTTC | CASSLGMGGFTKNIQYF
TRBJ2-5 | - | once | TRBV4-3 | TGCGCCAGCAGCCAAGAGGGGGGGCAGGGGACCCAGTACTTC | CASSQEGGQGTQYF
TRBJ1-5 | TRBD1 | - | TRBV19 | TGTGCCAGTAGTGGGACAGGGGGAAATCAGCCCCAGCATTTT | CASSGTGGNQPQHF
TRBJ2-3 | TRBD2 | once | TRBV19 | TGTGCCAGTAACCGGGGGGGTTTGGGCACAGATACGCAGTATTTT | CASNRGGLGTDTQYF
TRBJ1-1 | - | once | TRBV14 | - | CASSSVFGAGSIF
TRBJ2-5 | - | - | TRBV21-1 | TGTGCCAGCAGACCCAGGGGTGGCGGGGCGCAAGAGACCCAGTACTTC | CASRPRGGGAQETQYF
TRBJ1-6 | TRBD1 | - | TRBV5-4 | TGTGCCAGCAGCTCCGGGACAGGGGTAAATTCACCCCTCCACTTT | CASSSGTGVNSPLHF
TRBJ2-1 | - | - | TRBV18 | TGTGCCAGCTCACCATTGGAGGAGCAGTTCTTC | CASSPLEEQFF
TRBJ1-1 | - | - | TRBV30 | TGTGCCTGGGGCCTCCAGAACACTGAAGCTTTCTTT | CAWGLQNTEAFF
TRBJ1-5 | TRBD1 | medium-sized | TRBV30 | TGTGCCTGGAGCCAGGGGGCGCAAGTCCAGCCCCAGCATTTT | CAWSQGAQVQPQHF
TRBJ2-7 | TRBD2 | - | TRBV11-2 | TGTGCCAGCAGGAATAGCGGGGGGTCTTTAAACGAGCAGTACTTC | CASRNSGGSLNEQYF
TRBJ2-7 | - | - | TRBV6-1 | TGTGCCAGCAGTTCGGACCCGGGACGGTCCTACGAGCAGTACTTC | CASSSDPGRSYEQYF
TRBJ1-1 | - | few | TRBV4-1 | TGCGCCAGCAGCCAACAGGGAATGAACACTGAAGCTTTCTTT | CASSQQGMNTEAFF
TRBJ2-1 | - | - | TRBV27 | TGTGCCAGCGGGGGCAATGAGCAGTTCTTC | CASGGNEQFF